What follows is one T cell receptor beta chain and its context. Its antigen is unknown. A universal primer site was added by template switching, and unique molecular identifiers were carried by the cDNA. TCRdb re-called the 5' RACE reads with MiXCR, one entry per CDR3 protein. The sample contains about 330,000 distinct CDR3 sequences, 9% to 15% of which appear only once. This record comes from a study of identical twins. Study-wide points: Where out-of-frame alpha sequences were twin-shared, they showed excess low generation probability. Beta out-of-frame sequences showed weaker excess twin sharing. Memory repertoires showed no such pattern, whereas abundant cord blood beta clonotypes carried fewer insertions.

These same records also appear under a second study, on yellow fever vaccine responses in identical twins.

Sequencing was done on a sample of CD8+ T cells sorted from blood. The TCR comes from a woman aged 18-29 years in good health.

DNA for the CDR3: TGTGCCAGCAGTTTAGGACAGTATTCGCCGTATGGCTACACCTTC. Amino acids: CASSLGQYSPYGYTF. The chain recombines TRBV12-3 or TRBV12-4 with TRBJ1-2; D perhaps matches TRBD1 (5 bases). This CDR3 spans 15 amino acids. Trimming took 1 base from V and 5 from J, leaving 14 bases between them.